This TCR beta chain was captured by sequencing in a study of shared clonotypes between healthy human individuals. In the study overall: The study drew on two women and a few men aged 18 to 49 as donors. General study points: Among the subsets, naive ones generally showed larger estimated richness than memory ones.

Positive CCR7 selection of CD45RO-negative cells yielded the naive CD8 cells, and terminally differentiated effector memory CD45RA+ cells were excluded. Donors comprised healthy HIV-negative adults lacking recent acute infections or vaccinations. Evenly divided among several immunoSEQ plates was the genomic DNA of each subset. This table comes from immunoSEQ multiplex PCR, and its TCRdb copy is limited to in-frame clones, with some not included. This table has under 1 million clones, 92% appearing once. Remarks on this clone: Its specificity is unknown.

The germline gives CDR1 MNHEY, CDR2 SMNVEV (reference sequence). Trimming cost V 3 bases and J 0 bases, with 9 bases left between them. This CDR3 comprises 15 residues. The chain carries TRBV27 and TRBJ2-1; the D is unclear. What was sequenced was naive CD8+ T cells sorted from blood. This receptor was taken from a man aged 30 to 45 in good health. CDR3 region: CASSFAQSSYNEQFF. The CDR3 DNA follows: TGTGCCAGCAGTTTTGCGCAGAGCTCCTACAATGAGCAGTTCTTC.